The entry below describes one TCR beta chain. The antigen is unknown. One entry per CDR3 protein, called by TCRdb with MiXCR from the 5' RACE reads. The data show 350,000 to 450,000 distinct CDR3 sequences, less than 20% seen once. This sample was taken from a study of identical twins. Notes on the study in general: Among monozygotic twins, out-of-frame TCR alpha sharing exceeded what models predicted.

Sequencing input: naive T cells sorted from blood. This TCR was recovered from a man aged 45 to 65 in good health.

Here the CDR3 reads CASSPEGLTNEKLFF. The CDR3 nucleotides are TGTGCCAGCAGCCCCGAGGGGTTAACTAATGAAAAACTGTTTTTT. The chain uses TRBV7-9 and TRBJ1-4; weak D call: TRBD1 (5 bases). This CDR3 spans 15 amino acids. Trimming stripped 5 bases from V and 1 base from J, with 11 bases between. The germline CDR1 and CDR2 sequences are SEHNR and FQNEAQ (reference sequence).